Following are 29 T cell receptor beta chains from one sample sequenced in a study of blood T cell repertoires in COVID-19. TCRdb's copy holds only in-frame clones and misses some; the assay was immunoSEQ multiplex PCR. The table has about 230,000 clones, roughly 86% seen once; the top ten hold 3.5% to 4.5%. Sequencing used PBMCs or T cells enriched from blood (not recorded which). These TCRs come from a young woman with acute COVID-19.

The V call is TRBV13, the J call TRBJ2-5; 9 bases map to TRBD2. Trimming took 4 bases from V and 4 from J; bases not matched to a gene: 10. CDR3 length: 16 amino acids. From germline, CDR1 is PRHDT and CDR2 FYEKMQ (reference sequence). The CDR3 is CASSSRLASGAETQYF. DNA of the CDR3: TGTGCCAGCAGCTCCCGTTTGGCTAGCGGGGCAGAGACCCAGTACTTC.

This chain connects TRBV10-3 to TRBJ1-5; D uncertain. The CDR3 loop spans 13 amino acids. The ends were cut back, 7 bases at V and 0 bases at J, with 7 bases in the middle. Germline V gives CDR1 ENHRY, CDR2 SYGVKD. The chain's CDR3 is CAIKQYSNQPQHF. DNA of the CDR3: TGTGCCATCAAACAGTATAGCAATCAGCCCCAGCATTTT.

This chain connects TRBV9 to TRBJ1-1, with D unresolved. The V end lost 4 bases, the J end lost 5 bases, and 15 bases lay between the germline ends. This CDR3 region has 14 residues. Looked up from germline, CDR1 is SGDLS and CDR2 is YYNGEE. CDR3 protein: CASSPAGPGTEAFF. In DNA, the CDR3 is TGTGCCAGCAGCCCGGCAGGACCGGGGACTGAAGCTTTCTTT.

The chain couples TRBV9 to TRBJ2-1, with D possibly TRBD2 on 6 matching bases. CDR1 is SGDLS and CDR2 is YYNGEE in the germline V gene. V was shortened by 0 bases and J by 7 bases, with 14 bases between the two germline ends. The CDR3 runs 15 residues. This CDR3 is CASSVEGGDVNEQFF. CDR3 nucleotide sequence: TGTGCCAGCAGCGTAGAAGGCGGGGACGTAAATGAGCAGTTCTTC.

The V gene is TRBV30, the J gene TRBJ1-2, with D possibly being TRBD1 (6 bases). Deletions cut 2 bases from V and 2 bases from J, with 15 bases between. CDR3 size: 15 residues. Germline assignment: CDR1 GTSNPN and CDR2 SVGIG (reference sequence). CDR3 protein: CAWSREGGENYGYTF. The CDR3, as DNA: TGTGCCTGGAGTCGTGAAGGGGGGGAGAACTATGGCTACACCTTC.

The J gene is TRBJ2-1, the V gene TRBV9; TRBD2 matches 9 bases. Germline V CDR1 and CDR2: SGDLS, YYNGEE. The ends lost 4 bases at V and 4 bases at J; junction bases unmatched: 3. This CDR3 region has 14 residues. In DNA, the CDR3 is TGTGCCAGCAGCCGACTAGCGGATTACAATGAGCAGTTCTTC. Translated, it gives CASSRLADYNEQFF. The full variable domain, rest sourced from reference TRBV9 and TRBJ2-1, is DSGVTQTPKHLITATGQRVTLRCSPRSGDLSVYWYQQSLDQGLQFLIQYYNGEERAKGNILERFSAQQFPDLHSELNLSSLELGDSALYFCASSRLADYNEQFFGPGTRLTVL.

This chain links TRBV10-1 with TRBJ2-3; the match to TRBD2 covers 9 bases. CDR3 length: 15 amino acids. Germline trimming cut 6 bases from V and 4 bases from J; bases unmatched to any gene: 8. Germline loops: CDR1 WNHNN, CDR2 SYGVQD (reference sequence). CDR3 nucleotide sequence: TGCGCCAGCAGAAAAGGGACTAGCAGGGCAGATACGCAGTATTTT. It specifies CASRKGTSRADTQYF.

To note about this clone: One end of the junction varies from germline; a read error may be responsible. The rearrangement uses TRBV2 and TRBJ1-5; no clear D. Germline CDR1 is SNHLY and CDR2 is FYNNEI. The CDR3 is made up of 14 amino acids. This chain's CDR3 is CASRETPVSQPQHF. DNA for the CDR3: TGTGCCAGCCGTGAGACACCGGTGAGTCAGCCCCAGCATTTT. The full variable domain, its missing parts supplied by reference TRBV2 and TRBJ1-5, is EPEVTQTPSHQVTQMGQEVILRCVPISNHLYFYWYRQILGQKVEFLVSFYNNEISEKSEIFDDQFSVERPDGSNFTLKIRSTKLEDSAMYFCASRETPVSQPQHFGDGTRLSIL.

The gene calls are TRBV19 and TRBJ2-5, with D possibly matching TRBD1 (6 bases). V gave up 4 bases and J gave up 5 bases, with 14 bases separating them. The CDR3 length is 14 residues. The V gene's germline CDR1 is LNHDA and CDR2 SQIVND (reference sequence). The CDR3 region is CASSNPGTSETQYF. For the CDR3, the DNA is TGTGCCAGTAGTAACCCCGGGACATCCGAGACCCAGTACTTC.

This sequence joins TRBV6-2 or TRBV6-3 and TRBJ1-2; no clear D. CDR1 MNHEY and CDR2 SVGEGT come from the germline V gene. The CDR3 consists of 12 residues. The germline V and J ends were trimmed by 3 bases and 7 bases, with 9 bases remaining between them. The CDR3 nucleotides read TGTGCCAGCAGTTATCGGAGTTCTGGCTACACCTTC. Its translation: CASSYRSSGYTF.

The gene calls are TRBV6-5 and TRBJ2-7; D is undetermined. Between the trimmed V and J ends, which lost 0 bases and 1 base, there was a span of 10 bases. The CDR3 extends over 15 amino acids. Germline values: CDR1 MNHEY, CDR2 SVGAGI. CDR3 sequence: CASSYSKRMSYEQYF. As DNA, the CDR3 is TGTGCCAGCAGTTACTCGAAGAGGATGTCCTACGAGCAGTACTTC.

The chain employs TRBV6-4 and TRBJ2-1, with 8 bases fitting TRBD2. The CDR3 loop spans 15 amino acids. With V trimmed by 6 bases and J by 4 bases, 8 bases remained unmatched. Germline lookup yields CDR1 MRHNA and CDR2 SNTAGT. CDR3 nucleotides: TGTGCCAGCAGCATTCGGGGGGGTATTTACAATGAGCAGTTCTTC. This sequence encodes CASSIRGGIYNEQFF.

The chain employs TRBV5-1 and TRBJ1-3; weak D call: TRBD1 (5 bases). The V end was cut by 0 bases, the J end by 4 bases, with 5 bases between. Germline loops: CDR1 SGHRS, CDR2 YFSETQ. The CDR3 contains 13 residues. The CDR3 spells CASSLDRGNTIYF. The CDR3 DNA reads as TGCGCCAGCAGCTTGGACAGGGGAAACACCATATATTTT.

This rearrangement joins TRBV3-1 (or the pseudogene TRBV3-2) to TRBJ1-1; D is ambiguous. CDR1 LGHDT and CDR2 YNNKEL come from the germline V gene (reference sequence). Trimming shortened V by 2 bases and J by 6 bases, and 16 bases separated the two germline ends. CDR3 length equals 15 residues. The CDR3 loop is CASSQSWEGSAEAFF. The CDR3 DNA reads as TGTGCCAGCAGCCAATCTTGGGAGGGTTCGGCTGAAGCTTTCTTT.

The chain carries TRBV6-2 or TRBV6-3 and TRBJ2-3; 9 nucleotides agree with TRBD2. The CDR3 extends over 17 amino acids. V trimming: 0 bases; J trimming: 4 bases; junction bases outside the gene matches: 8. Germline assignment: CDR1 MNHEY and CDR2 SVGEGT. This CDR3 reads CASSYSTRGGRADTQYF. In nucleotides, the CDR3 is TGTGCCAGCAGTTACTCGACGCGGGGGGGCCGCGCAGATACGCAGTATTTT.

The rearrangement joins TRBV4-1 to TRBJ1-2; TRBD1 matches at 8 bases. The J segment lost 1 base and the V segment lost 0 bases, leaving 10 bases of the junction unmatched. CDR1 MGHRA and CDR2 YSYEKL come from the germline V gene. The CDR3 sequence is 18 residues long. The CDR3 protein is CASSQDRTGTGYNYGYTF. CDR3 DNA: TGCGCCAGCAGCCAAGATAGAACCGGGACAGGTTATAACTATGGCTACACCTTC.

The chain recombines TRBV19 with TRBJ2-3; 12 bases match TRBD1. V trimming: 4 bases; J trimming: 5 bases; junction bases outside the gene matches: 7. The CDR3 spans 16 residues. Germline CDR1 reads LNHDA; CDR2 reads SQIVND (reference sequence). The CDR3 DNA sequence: TGTGCCAGTAGTAGCCCGGGACAGGGGGCGGGAGATACGCAGTATTTT. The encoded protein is CASSSPGQGAGDTQYF.

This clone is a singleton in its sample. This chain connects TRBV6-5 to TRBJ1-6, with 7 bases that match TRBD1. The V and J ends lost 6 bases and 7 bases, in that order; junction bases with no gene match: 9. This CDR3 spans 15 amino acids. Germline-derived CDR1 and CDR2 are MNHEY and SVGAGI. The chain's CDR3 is CASRPPGTVNSPLHF. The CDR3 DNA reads TGTGCCAGCAGGCCGCCCGGGACAGTCAATTCACCCCTCCACTTT.

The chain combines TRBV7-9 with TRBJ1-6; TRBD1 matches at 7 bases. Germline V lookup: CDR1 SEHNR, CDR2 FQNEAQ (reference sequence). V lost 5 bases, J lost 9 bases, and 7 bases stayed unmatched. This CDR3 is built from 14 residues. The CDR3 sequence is CASSTVTGRSPLHF. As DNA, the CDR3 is TGTGCCAGCAGCACGGTGACAGGGCGTTCACCCCTCCACTTT.

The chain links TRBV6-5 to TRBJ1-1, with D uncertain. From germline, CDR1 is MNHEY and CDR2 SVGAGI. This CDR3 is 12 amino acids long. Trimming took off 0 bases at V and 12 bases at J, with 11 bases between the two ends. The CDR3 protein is CASSYSGEGTFF. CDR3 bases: TGTGCCAGCAGTTACTCCGGGGAGGGAACTTTCTTT.

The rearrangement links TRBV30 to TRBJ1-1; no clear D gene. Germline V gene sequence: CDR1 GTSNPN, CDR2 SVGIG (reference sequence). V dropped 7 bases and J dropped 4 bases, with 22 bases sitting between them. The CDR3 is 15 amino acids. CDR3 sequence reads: CAFDTRLRNPTEAFF. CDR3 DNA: TGTGCCTTTGATACTCGGTTACGAAATCCCACTGAAGCTTTCTTT.

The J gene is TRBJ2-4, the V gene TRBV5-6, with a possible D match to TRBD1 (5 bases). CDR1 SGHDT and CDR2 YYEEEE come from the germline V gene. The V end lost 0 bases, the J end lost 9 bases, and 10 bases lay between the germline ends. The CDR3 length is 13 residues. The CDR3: CASSLAGPSIQYF. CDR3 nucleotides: TGTGCCAGCAGCTTGGCAGGGCCGAGCATTCAGTACTTC.

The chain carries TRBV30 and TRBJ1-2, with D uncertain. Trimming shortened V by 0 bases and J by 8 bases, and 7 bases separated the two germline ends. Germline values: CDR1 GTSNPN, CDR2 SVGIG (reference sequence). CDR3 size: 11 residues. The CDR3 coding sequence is TGTGCCTGGAGTGTCAATTCCGGCTACACCTTC. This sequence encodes CAWSVNSGYTF.

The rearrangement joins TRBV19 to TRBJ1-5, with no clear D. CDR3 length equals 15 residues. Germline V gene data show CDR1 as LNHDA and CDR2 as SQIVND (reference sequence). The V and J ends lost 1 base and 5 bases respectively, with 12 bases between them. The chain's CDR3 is CASSIGPGSYQPQHF. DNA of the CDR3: TGTGCCAGTAGTATAGGCCCGGGATCCTATCAGCCCCAGCATTTT. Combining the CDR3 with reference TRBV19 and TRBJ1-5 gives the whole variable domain DGGITQSPKYLFRKEGQNVTLSCEQNLNHDAMYWYRQDPGQGLRLIYYSQIVNDFQKGDIAEGYSVSREKKESFPLTVTSAQKNPTAFYLCASSIGPGSYQPQHFGDGTRLSIL.

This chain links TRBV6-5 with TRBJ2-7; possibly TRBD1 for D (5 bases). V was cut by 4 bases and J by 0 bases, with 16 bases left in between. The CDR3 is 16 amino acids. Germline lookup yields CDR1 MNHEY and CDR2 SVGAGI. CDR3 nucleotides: TGTGCCAGCAGTTCCGGGTTTCGCAGGGCCTCCTACGAGCAGTACTTC. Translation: CASSSGFRRASYEQYF.

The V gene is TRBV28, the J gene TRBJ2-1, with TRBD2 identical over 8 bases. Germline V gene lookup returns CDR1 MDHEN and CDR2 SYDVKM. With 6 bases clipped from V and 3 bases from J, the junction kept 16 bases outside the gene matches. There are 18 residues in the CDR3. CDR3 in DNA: TGTGCCAGCAGCGCCGGGTTGTTAAGCGGGGGAATCTACAATGAGCAGTTCTTC. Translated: CASSAGLLSGGIYNEQFF.

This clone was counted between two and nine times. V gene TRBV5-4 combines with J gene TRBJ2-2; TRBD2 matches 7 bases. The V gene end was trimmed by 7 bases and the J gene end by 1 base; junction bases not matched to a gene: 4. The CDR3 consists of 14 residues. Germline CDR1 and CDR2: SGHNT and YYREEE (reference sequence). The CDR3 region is CASGRGLNTGELFF. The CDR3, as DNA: TGTGCCAGCGGGAGGGGCCTGAACACCGGGGAGCTGTTTTTT.

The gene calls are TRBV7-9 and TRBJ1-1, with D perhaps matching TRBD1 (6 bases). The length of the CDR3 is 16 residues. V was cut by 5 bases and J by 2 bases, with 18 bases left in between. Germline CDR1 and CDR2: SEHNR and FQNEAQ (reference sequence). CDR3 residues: CASSHWGGGANTEAFF. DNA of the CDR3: TGTGCCAGCAGCCACTGGGGCGGGGGGGCAAACACTGAAGCTTTCTTT.

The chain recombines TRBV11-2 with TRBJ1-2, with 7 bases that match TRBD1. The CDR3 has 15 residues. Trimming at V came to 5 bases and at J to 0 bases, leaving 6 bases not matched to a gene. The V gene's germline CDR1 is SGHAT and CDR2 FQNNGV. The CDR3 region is CASSPGTDSNYGYTF. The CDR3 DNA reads TGTGCCAGCAGCCCCGGGACAGACTCTAACTATGGCTACACCTTC.